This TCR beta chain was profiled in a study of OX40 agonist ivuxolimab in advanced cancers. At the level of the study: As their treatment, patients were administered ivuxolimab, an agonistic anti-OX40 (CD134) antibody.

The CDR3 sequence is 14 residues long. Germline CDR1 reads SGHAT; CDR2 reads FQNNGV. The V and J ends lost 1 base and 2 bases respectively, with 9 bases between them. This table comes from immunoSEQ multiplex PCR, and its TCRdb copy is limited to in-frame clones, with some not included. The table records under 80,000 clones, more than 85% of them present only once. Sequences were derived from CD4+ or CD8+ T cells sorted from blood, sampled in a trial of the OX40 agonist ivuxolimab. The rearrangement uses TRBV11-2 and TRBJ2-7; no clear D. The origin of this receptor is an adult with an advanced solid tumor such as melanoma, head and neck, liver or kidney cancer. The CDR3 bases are TGTGCCAGCAGCTTAGTGGGCAGAGCCTACGAGCAGTACTTC. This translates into CASSLVGRAYEQYF.